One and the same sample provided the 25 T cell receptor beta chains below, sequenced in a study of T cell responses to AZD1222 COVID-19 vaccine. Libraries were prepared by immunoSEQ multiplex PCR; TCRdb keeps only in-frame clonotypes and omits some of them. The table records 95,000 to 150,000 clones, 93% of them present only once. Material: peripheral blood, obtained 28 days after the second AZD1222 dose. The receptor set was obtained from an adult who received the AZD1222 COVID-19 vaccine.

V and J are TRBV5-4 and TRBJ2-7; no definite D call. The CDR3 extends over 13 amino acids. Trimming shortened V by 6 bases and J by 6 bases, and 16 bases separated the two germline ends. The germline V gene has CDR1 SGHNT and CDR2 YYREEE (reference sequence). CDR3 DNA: TGTGCCAGCAATTCGGTCCCGCAAGGCGAGCAGTACTTC. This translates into CASNSVPQGEQYF.

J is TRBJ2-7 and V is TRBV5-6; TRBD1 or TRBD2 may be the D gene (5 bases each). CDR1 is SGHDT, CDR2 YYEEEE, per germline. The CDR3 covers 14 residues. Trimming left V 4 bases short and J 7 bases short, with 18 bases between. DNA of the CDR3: TGTGCCAGCAGCCCAGGGACGGATCCTAAAGAGCAGTACTTC. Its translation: CASSPGTDPKEQYF.

As DNA, the CDR3 is TGTGCCAGCAGTACCCCTAGAAACTACGAGCAGTACTTC. This translates into CASSTPRNYEQYF. The genes are TRBV2 and TRBJ2-7; no reliable D call. Germline values: CDR1 SNHLY, CDR2 FYNNEI. The CDR3 totals 13 residues. Trimming removed 5 bases from V and 3 bases from J, with 11 bases in between.

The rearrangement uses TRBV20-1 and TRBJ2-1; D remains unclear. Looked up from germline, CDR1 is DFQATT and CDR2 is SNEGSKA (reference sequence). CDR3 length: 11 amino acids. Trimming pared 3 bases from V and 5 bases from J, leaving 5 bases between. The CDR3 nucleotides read TGCAGTGCTAGGCTCGACAATGAGCAGTTCTTC. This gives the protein CSARLDNEQFF.

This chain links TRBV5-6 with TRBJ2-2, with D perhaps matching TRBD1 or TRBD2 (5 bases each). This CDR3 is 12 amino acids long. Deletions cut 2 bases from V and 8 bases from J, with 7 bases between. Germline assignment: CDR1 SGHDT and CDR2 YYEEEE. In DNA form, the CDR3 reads TGTGCCAGCAGCTTAGGGGAGGGGGAGCTGTTTTTT. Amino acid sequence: CASSLGEGELFF.

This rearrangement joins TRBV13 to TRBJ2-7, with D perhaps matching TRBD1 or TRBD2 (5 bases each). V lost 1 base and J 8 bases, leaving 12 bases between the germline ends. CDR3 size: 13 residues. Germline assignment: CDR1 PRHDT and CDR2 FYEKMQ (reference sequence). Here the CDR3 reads CASSLDTRGKQYF. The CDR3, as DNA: TGTGCCAGCAGCTTAGATACGAGGGGTAAGCAGTACTTC.

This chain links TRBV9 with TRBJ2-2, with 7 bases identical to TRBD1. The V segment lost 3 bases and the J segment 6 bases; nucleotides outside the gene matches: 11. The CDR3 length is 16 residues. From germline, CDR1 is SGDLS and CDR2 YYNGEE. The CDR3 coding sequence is TGTGCCAGCAGCGGACAGGGTATGGTTCACTCCGGGGAGCTGTTTTTT. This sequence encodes CASSGQGMVHSGELFF.

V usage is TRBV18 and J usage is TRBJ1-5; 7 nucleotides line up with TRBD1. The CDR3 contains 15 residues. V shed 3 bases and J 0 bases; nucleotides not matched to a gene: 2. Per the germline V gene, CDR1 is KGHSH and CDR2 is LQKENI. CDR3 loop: CASSPAGGSNQPQHF. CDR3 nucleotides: TGTGCCAGCTCACCCGCAGGGGGTAGCAATCAGCCCCAGCATTTT. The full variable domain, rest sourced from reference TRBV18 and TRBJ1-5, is NAGVMQNPRHLVRRRGQEARLRCSPMKGHSHVYWYRQLPEEGLKFMVYLQKENIIDESGMPKERFSAEFPKEGPSILRIQQVVRGDSAAYFCASSPAGGSNQPQHFGDGTRLSIL.

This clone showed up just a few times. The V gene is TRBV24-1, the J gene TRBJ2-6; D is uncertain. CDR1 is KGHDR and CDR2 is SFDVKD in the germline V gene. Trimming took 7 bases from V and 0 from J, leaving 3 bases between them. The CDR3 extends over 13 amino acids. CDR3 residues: CATRDSGANVLTF. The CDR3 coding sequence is TGTGCCACCAGAGACTCTGGGGCCAACGTCCTGACTTTC.

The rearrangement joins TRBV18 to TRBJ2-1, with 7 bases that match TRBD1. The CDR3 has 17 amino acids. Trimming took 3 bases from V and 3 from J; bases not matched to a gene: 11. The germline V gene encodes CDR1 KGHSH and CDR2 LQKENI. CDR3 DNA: TGTGCCAGCTCACCTTACAGGGGTGGGGTAGACTACAATGAGCAGTTCTTC. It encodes CASSPYRGGVDYNEQFF.

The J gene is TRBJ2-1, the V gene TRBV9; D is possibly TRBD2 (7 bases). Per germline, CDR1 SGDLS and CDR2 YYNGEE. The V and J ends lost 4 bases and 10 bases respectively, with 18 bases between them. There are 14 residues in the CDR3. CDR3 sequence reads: CASSLISQGGEQFF. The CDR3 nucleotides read TGTGCCAGCAGCTTGATATCACAGGGAGGGGAGCAGTTCTTC. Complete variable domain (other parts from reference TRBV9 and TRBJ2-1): DSGVTQTPKHLITATGQRVTLRCSPRSGDLSVYWYQQSLDQGLQFLIQYYNGEERAKGNILERFSAQQFPDLHSELNLSSLELGDSALYFCASSLISQGGEQFFGPGTRLTVL.

This chain's CDR3 is CASRSSGTGGYGYTF. The CDR3, as DNA: TGTGCCAGCAGATCCTCCGGGACAGGGGGCTATGGCTACACCTTC. V is TRBV27 and J is TRBJ1-2; TRBD1 matches 11 bases. The length of the CDR3 is 15 residues. Germline V gives CDR1 MNHEY, CDR2 SMNVEV (reference sequence). The J segment lost 4 bases and the V segment lost 6 bases, leaving 7 bases of the junction unmatched.

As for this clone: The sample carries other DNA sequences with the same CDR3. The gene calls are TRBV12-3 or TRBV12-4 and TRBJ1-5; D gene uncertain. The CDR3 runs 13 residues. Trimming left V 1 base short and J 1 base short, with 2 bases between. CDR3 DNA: TGTGCCAGCAGTTTAGGCAGCAATCAGCCCCAGCATTTT. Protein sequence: CASSLGSNQPQHF.

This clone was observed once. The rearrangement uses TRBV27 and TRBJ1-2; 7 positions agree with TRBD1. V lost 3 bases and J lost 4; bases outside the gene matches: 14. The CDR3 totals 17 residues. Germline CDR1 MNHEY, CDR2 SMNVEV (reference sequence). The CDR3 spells CASSFSGLGRGTYGYTF. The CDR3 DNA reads TGTGCCAGCAGTTTTAGCGGGTTGGGCAGGGGGACCTATGGCTACACCTTC.

The CDR3 spells CASSTTGPWNGNNQPQHF. The DNA of the CDR3 is TGTGCCAGTAGTACGACAGGGCCATGGAATGGGAACAATCAGCCCCAGCATTTT. The chain joins TRBV19 to TRBJ1-5, with 7 bases aligning to TRBD1. The V gene end was trimmed by 4 bases and the J gene end by 3 bases; junction bases not matched to a gene: 15. Germline loops: CDR1 LNHDA, CDR2 SQIVND (reference sequence). The CDR3 runs to 18 residues.

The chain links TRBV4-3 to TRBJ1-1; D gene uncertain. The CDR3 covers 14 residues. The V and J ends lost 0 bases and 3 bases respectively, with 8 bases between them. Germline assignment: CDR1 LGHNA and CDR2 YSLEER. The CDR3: CASSQELRDTEAFF. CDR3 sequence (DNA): TGCGCCAGCAGCCAAGAACTGAGGGACACTGAAGCTTTCTTT.

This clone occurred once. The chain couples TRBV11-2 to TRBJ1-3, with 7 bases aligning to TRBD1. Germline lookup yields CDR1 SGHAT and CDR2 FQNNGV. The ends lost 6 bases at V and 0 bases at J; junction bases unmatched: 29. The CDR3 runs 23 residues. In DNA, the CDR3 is TGTGCCAGCAGTTCCCCAACAACCACGACAGGGCACTACACCAGATACTCTGGAAACACCATATATTTT. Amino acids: CASSSPTTTTGHYTRYSGNTIYF.

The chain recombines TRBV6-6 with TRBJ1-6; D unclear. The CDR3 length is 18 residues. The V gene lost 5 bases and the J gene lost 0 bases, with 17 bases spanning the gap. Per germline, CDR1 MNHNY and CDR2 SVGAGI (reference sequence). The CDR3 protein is CASSRSKGGSSYNSPLHF. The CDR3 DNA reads TGTGCCAGCAGTCGCTCTAAGGGTGGGAGCTCCTATAATTCACCCCTCCACTTT.

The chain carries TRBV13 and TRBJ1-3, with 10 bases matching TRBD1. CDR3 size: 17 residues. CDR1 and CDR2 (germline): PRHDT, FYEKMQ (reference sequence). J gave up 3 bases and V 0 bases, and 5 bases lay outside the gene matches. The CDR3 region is CASSLGGQGIVGNTIYF. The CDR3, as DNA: TGTGCCAGCAGCTTAGGGGGACAGGGGATAGTTGGAAACACCATATATTTT.

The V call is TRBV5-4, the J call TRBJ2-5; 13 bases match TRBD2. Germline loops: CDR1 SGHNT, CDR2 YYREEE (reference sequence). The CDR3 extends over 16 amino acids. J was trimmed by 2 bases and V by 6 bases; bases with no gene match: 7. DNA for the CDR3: TGTGCCAGCAACCTCGGGACTAGCGGGACACAAGAGACCCAGTACTTC. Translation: CASNLGTSGTQETQYF.

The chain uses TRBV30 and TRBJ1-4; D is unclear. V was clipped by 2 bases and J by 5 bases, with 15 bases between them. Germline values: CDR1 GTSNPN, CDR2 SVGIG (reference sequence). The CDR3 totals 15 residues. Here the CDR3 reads CAWSRKGGGNEKLFF. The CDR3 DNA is TGTGCCTGGAGTAGAAAGGGAGGTGGGAATGAAAAACTGTTTTTT.

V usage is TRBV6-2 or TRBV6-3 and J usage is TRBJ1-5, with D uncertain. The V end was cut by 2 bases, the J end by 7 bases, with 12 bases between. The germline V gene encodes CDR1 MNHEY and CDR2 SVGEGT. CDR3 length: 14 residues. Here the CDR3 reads CASSYAERRQPQHF. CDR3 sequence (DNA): TGTGCCAGCAGTTACGCCGAGAGGCGCCAGCCCCAGCATTTT.

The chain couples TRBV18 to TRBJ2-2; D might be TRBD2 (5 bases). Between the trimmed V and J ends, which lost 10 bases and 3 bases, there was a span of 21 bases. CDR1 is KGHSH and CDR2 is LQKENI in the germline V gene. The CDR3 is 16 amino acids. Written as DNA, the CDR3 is TGTGCCACCACTGGTCGAGGGATCAGAGACACCGGGGAGCTGTTTTTT. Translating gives CATTGRGIRDTGELFF.

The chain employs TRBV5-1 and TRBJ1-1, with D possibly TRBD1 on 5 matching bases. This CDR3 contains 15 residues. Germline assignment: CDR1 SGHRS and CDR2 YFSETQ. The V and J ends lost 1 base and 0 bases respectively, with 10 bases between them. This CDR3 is CASSLIGTLNTEAFF. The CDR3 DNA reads TGCGCCAGCAGCTTGATCGGGACGCTGAACACTGAAGCTTTCTTT.

CDR3 sequence: CASSYVTSQEDYEQYF. The CDR3, as DNA: TGTGCCAGCAGTTACGTTACTAGCCAGGAAGACTACGAGCAGTACTTC. This chain connects TRBV6-2 or TRBV6-3 to TRBJ2-7, with a possible D match to TRBD2 (6 bases). CDR1 is MNHEY and CDR2 is SVGEGT in the germline V gene. V was cut by 2 bases and J by 3 bases, with 17 bases left in between. The CDR3 totals 16 residues.